The T cell receptor beta chain under discussion was sequenced for a study of blood T cells in healthy people across ages. Primed by a sample-barcoded 5' primer and a J-beta primer mix, a second PCR proceeded for about 7 to 11 cycles. Every sample gave at least 2.5 million paired-end reads containing CDR3. One entry per CDR3 protein results from TCRdb running MiXCR on the 5' RACE reads. Among some 1.4 million distinct CDR3 sequences listed, roughly 40% were seen once. Per germline, CDR1 MNHEY and CDR2 SVGAGI. After removal of 0 bases from V and 5 bases from J, the junction contained 7 bases not matched to a gene. This CDR3 is built from 18 residues.

Sequenced input: blood. This sequence joins TRBV6-5 and TRBJ2-3; 14 bases are shared with TRBD2. This receptor was obtained from a woman under 30 in good health. CDR3 coding DNA: TGTGCCAGCAGTTACTCCGGACTAGCGGGAGGACCCAGAGATACGCAGTATTTT. This codes for CASSYSGLAGGPRDTQYF.